This paragraph covers one TCR beta chain sequence. What it binds is not known. With template switching, a universal primer site was added, and the cDNA carried unique molecular identifiers. TCRdb itself ran the 5' RACE reads through MiXCR, one entry per CDR3 protein. The sample records roughly 700,000 distinct CDR3 sequences, around 8.3% being singletons. Germline loops: CDR1 SEHNR, CDR2 FQNEAQ (reference sequence). With 5 bases removed from V and 9 bases from J, the gap between germline ends came to 12 bases. The CDR3 has 12 residues. The sample originates from a study of identical twins. Each donor was a healthy Caucasian. The study's findings and limits: Models predicted too little out-of-frame TCR alpha sharing in monozygotic twins.

The sample also formed part of further work on yellow fever vaccine responses in identical twins.

Sequences were obtained from PBMCs. The V call is TRBV7-9, the J call TRBJ2-3; perhaps TRBD1 as D (5 bases). The receptor comes from a woman in her late teens or twenties in good health. CDR3 coding DNA: TGTGCCAGCAGCCCTGACCCAGGGACGCAGTATTTT. Amino acids: CASSPDPGTQYF.